A single sample is the source of the 22 T cell receptor beta chains below, sequenced in a study of shared clonotypes between healthy human individuals (dated by TCRdb to 2019 to 2021). CD8 naive samples were obtained by positive selection for CCR7 among CD45RO-negative cells, yielding a CD45RA+CCR7+ population from which TemRA cells were excluded. The library was generated by the immunoSEQ multiplex PCR assay. As stored in TCRdb, this immuneACCESS dataset retains in-frame rearrangements with V and J assigned. A fraction of the clones does not appear; measured against another copy, unresolved V genes explain less than half of the discrepancy, and the remainder lacks a known reason. This sample holds roughly 2.1 million clones; 85% to 95% were observed only once. The leading ten clones occupy around 1.7% of the sample. Material for sequencing was naive CD8+ T cells from PBMCs. Explained via the paper, the cell subset or site label denotes: CD45RA+CCR7+. These receptors all stem from a man aged 18 to 30 in good health. Some clones in this sample may be carry-over from other donors' samples.

The chain links TRBV10-3 to TRBJ2-1, with 8 bases matching TRBD1. The CDR3 spans 16 residues. CDR1 is ENHRY and CDR2 is SYGVKD in the germline V gene. V lost 5 bases, J lost 9 bases, and 15 bases stayed unmatched. The DNA of the CDR3 is TGTGCCATCAGTCACCCATCTGTAGACAGGGGAGGTGAGCAGTTCTTC. Translation gives CAISHPSVDRGGEQFF.

V usage is TRBV6-6 and J usage is TRBJ2-7, with a possible D match to TRBD2 (6 bases). CDR3 length: 13 residues. V shed 1 base and J shed 6 bases, with 10 bases lying between them. The V gene's germline CDR1 is MNHNY and CDR2 SVGAGI (reference sequence). DNA of the CDR3: TGTGCCAGCAGTTACTTCCCCGGGGGCGAGCAGTACTTC. It encodes CASSYFPGGEQYF.

The chain links TRBV28 to TRBJ2-7; D is uncertain. This CDR3 contains 12 residues. Germline V lookup: CDR1 MDHEN, CDR2 SYDVKM. The V gene lost 4 bases and the J gene lost 2 bases, with 6 bases spanning the gap. The CDR3 coding sequence is TGTGCCAGCAGTTCCCTCCCCTACGAGCAGTACTTC. As protein: CASSSLPYEQYF. The whole variable domain, filled in from reference TRBV28 and TRBJ2-7, reads DVKVTQSSRYLVKRTGEKVFLECVQDMDHENMFWYRQDPGLGLRLIYFSYDVKMKEKGDIPEGYSVSREKKERFSLILESASTNQTSMYLCASSSLPYEQYFGPGTRLTVT.

The chain carries TRBV4-2 and TRBJ2-1, with a possible D match to TRBD2 (6 bases). Germline V lookup: CDR1 LGHNA, CDR2 YNFKEQ. V was clipped by 0 bases and J by 5 bases, with 14 bases between them. The CDR3 contains 16 residues. The CDR3 DNA reads TGTGCCAGCAGCCAAGATTTGACACTAGCCAACAATGAGCAGTTCTTC. It is translated as CASSQDLTLANNEQFF.

The chain couples TRBV19 to TRBJ2-3, with a weak D call TRBD2 (7 bases). The V end was cut by 5 bases, the J end by 9 bases, with 18 bases between. Germline V gives CDR1 LNHDA, CDR2 SQIVND (reference sequence). CDR3 size: 14 residues. The CDR3 spells CASSAGASEDTQYF. DNA of the CDR3: TGTGCCAGTAGTGCGGGGGCCTCCGAGGACACGCAGTATTTT. Based on the CDR3 plus reference TRBV19 and TRBJ2-3, the full variable domain is DGGITQSPKYLFRKEGQNVTLSCEQNLNHDAMYWYRQDPGQGLRLIYYSQIVNDFQKGDIAEGYSVSREKKESFPLTVTSAQKNPTAFYLCASSAGASEDTQYFGPGTRLTVL.

The rearrangement uses TRBV6-5 and TRBJ1-1, with D perhaps TRBD1 (6 bases). V gave up 6 bases and J gave up 0 bases, with 14 bases separating them. Per the germline V gene, CDR1 is MNHEY and CDR2 is SVGAGI. The CDR3 runs 15 residues. The CDR3 sequence is CASSEYRVMNTEAFF. The CDR3 DNA reads TGTGCCAGCAGCGAATACAGGGTCATGAACACTGAAGCTTTCTTT.

The gene calls are TRBV7-9 and TRBJ2-1; 8 nucleotides align to TRBD2. Germline values: CDR1 SEHNR, CDR2 FQNEAQ (reference sequence). V was clipped by 5 bases and J by 0 bases; unmatched bases: 15. This CDR3 region has 19 residues. CDR3 amino acids: CASSPPGLVERRSYNEQFF. The CDR3 DNA reads as TGTGCCAGCAGCCCGCCGGGACTAGTAGAAAGGCGCTCCTACAATGAGCAGTTCTTC.

V and J are TRBV5-1 and TRBJ2-3; D may be TRBD1 (5 bases). Trimming shortened V by 1 base and J by 2 bases, and 11 bases separated the two germline ends. CDR1 SGHRS and CDR2 YFSETQ come from the germline V gene. The length of the CDR3 is 15 residues. The CDR3 region has the DNA TGCGCCAGCAGCTTGTTTTCAGGGAACACAGATACGCAGTATTTT. The encoded protein is CASSLFSGNTDTQYF.

The chain combines TRBV10-3 with TRBJ2-7, with a possible D match to TRBD1 (5 bases). CDR1 and CDR2 (germline): ENHRY, SYGVKD. Trimming left V 11 bases short and J 2 bases short, with 16 bases between. The CDR3 is 13 amino acids. The CDR3 here is CAVRPGPAYEQYF. CDR3 nucleotides: TGTGCCGTACGTCCAGGGCCAGCCTACGAGCAGTACTTC.

CDR3 coding DNA: TGTGCCAGCAGTCCCTGGGGGGAGGACACAGATACGCAGTATTTT. It codes for CASSPWGEDTDTQYF. V is TRBV6-1 and J is TRBJ2-3; D may be TRBD2 (6 bases). The CDR3 sequence is 15 residues long. CDR1 is MNHNS, CDR2 SASEGT, per germline. Trimming removed 5 bases at V and 2 bases at J, with 14 bases between.

The J gene is TRBJ2-5, the V gene TRBV28; D uncertain. The germline V and J ends were trimmed by 6 bases and 5 bases, with 16 bases remaining between them. Germline V gives CDR1 MDHEN, CDR2 SYDVKM. This CDR3 is 14 amino acids long. CDR3 loop: CASSPTIGQETQYF. The CDR3, as DNA: TGTGCCAGCAGCCCAACCATAGGCCAGGAGACCCAGTACTTC.

Notes on this clone: In the same sample, other DNA sequences code for this CDR3. V and J are TRBV7-8 and TRBJ2-1; no reliable D call. The CDR3 contains 13 residues. Between the trimmed V and J ends, which lost 1 base and 2 bases, there was a span of 3 bases. In germline, CDR1 is SGHVS, CDR2 FQNEAQ. DNA of the CDR3: TGTGCCAGCAGCTTAGGGACCTACAATGAGCAGTTCTTC. Amino acid sequence: CASSLGTYNEQFF.

The chain uses TRBV7-2 and TRBJ2-1, with D perhaps matching TRBD1 (5 bases). From germline, CDR1 is SGHTA and CDR2 FQGNSA. The V end lost 4 bases, the J end lost 2 bases, and 12 bases lay between the germline ends. There are 15 residues in the CDR3. Here the CDR3 DNA reads TGTGCCAGCAGCTCAGGGATCGCGGCCTACAATGAGCAGTTCTTC. It encodes CASSSGIAAYNEQFF.

This rearrangement joins TRBV5-6 to TRBJ2-3, with TRBD2 identical over 10 bases. The CDR3 extends over 15 amino acids. V dropped 5 bases and J dropped 2; count of bases not matched to a gene: 5. Germline V lookup: CDR1 SGHDT, CDR2 YYEEEE. In DNA form, the CDR3 reads TGTGCCAGCAGACCTCTAGCGGGGGTCACAGATACGCAGTATTTT. Its protein is CASRPLAGVTDTQYF.

The chain uses TRBV5-1 and TRBJ2-1; 10 nucleotides align to TRBD1. CDR3 length: 15 residues. The V gene's germline CDR1 is SGHRS and CDR2 YFSETQ. With V trimmed by 4 bases and J by 7 bases, 8 bases remained unmatched. The chain's CDR3 is CASSRWTGGRNEQFF. CDR3 coding DNA: TGCGCCAGCAGCCGGTGGACAGGGGGTAGGAATGAGCAGTTCTTC.

This chain links TRBV7-2 with TRBJ2-7; D is ambiguous. CDR3 length: 13 residues. Germline V gene lookup returns CDR1 SGHTA and CDR2 FQGNSA. Trimming cost V 1 base and J 1 base, with 5 bases left between them. The CDR3 reads CASSLGYSYEQYF. The CDR3 DNA sequence: TGTGCCAGCAGCTTAGGTTATTCCTACGAGCAGTACTTC.

This chain uses TRBV28 with TRBJ2-7; D remains unclear. The V gene's germline CDR1 is MDHEN and CDR2 SYDVKM. Trimming shortened V by 3 bases and J by 4 bases, and 10 bases separated the two germline ends. The CDR3 runs 13 residues. This CDR3 is CASSFSTLYEQYF. CDR3 sequence (DNA): TGTGCCAGCAGTTTTTCTACGTTATACGAGCAGTACTTC. Filled out from reference TRBV28 and TRBJ2-7, the complete variable domain reads DVKVTQSSRYLVKRTGEKVFLECVQDMDHENMFWYRQDPGLGLRLIYFSYDVKMKEKGDIPEGYSVSREKKERFSLILESASTNQTSMYLCASSFSTLYEQYFGPGTRLTVT.

This clone showed up just once. The CDR3 sequence is CASSIDREKPGELFF. CDR3 coding DNA: TGTGCCAGTAGTATAGATCGGGAGAAACCCGGGGAGCTGTTTTTT. J is TRBJ2-2 and V is TRBV19; TRBD2 might be the D (6 bases). CDR1 LNHDA and CDR2 SQIVND come from the germline V gene (reference sequence). The CDR3 loop spans 15 amino acids. V lost 0 bases, J lost 6 bases, and 11 bases lay in between.

Concerning this clone itself: The sample has other DNA sequences that encode this CDR3 too. The chain couples TRBV27 to TRBJ1-2; D gene uncertain. Trimming removed 2 bases at V and 7 bases at J, with 11 bases between. Germline values: CDR1 MNHEY, CDR2 SMNVEV (reference sequence). The CDR3 loop spans 13 amino acids. The CDR3 spells CASSLGRFGGYTF. As DNA, the CDR3 is TGTGCCAGCAGTTTAGGCAGGTTCGGTGGCTACACCTTC.

CDR3 nucleotides: TGTGCCAGCGCGAGCAACGCACTAGCGAGGAATGAGCAGTTCTTC. Translated: CASASNALARNEQFF. The chain joins TRBV7-9 to TRBJ2-1; 7 nucleotides match TRBD2. V was clipped by 8 bases and J by 7 bases; unmatched bases: 14. Per the germline V gene, CDR1 is SEHNR and CDR2 is FQNEAQ (reference sequence). The CDR3 sequence is 15 residues long.

The chain has TRBV9 and TRBJ2-7; TRBD2 agrees at 8 bases. The length of the CDR3 is 17 residues. The V gene end was trimmed by 1 base and the J gene end by 2 bases; junction bases not matched to a gene: 11. Germline V CDR1 and CDR2: SGDLS, YYNGEE. The CDR3, as DNA: TGTGCCAGCAGCGTAAACGTTGACGGGAGGGCTACCTACGAGCAGTACTTC. This sequence encodes CASSVNVDGRATYEQYF.

CDR3 loop: CASSSTGGLLQETQYF. As DNA, the CDR3 is TGTGCCAGCAGTAGTACCGGGGGACTGCTACAAGAGACCCAGTACTTC. The V gene is TRBV27, the J gene TRBJ2-5, with a possible D match to TRBD2 (6 bases). Germline CDR1 MNHEY, CDR2 SMNVEV (reference sequence). The CDR3 extends over 16 amino acids. V gave up 5 bases and J gave up 2 bases, with 18 bases separating them.